Listed below are T cell receptor beta chains from one sample, sequenced in a study of T cell changes during pregnancy in multiple sclerosis. The repertoire was sequenced with immunoSEQ multiplex PCR; TCRdb's copy has only in-frame clones and lacks some. The sample contains approximately 46,000 clones, 90% of which appear only once. The sequencing used peripheral blood, collected after pregnancy. These receptors were obtained from a female donor in good health, enrolled as a control in a pregnancy study. Both conserved end residues are part of each CDR3. A D gene is named only where the DNA matches it firmly. Not every row has a clone size; where given, it reads once, few, many or a size class.

>-|TRBD1|TRBV2|TRBJ2-7
TGTGCCAGCAGCTTGGGAACAGGGGCTTACGAGCAGTACTTC
CASSLGTGAYEQYF
>once|TRBD2|TRBV9|TRBJ2-3
TGTGCCAGCAGCGTAGGGCTAGCGGCCTCAGATACGCAGTATTTT
CASSVGLAASDTQYF
>-|TRBD1|TRBV28|TRBJ2-7
TGTGCCAGCAGTTTACCGGGACAGGGCTTATACGAGCAGTACTTC
CASSLPGQGLYEQYF
>-|TRBD2|TRBV6-1|TRBJ2-5
TGTGCCAGCAGTGAAGGGGGGGGTGGAGAAGAGACCCAGTACTTC
CASSEGGGGEETQYF
>-|-|TRBV6-6|TRBJ1-1
TGTGCCAGCAGTTACGCGGGGGGGGACACTGAAGCTTTCTTT
CASSYAGGDTEAFF
>-|-|TRBV6-1|TRBJ1-5
TGTGCCAGCAATGAGGGGGGAGGGTCGTATAGCAATCAGCCCCAGCATTTT
CASNEGGGSYSNQPQHF
>-|TRBD2|TRBV9|TRBJ2-4
TGTGCCAGCAGCGTAGGTCCTAGCGGGGGCCCACTAGCCAAAAACATTCAGTACTTC
CASSVGPSGGPLAKNIQYF
>-|TRBD1|TRBV29-1|TRBJ2-3
TGCAGCGTTGCGGGACAGAGATTCACAGATACGCAGTATTTT
CSVAGQRFTDTQYF
>once|-|TRBV6-5|TRBJ2-7
TGTGCCAGCAGTTACTCGACCAGGGGCGAGCAGTACTTC
CASSYSTRGEQYF
>-|-|TRBV6-5|TRBJ2-6
TGTGCCAGCAGTTACTCCCGCGGGGCTGGGGCCAACGTCCTGACTTTC
CASSYSRGAGANVLTF
>-|-|TRBV28|TRBJ1-1
TGTGCCAGCGGGACTACAGAAGGAAGAGCTTTCTTT
CASGTTEGRAFF
>-|TRBD2|TRBV7-2|TRBJ2-3
TGTGCCAGCAGCTTAGCTGGACTAGCGGGGGGGAGCACAGATACGCAGTATTTT
CASSLAGLAGGSTDTQYF
>-|-|TRBV30|TRBJ1-5
TGTGCCTGGTCTGACAGGCTCGATCAGCCCCAGCATTTT
CAWSDRLDQPQHF
>-|TRBD1|TRBV7-2|TRBJ2-1
TGTGCCAGCAGCTTAGCCAGGGGGCTCTACAATGAGCAGTTCTTC
CASSLARGLYNEQFF
>-|-|TRBV7-9|TRBJ2-5
TGTGCCAGCAGCCCGCTAGGAGGAGGTGGGGAGACCCAGTACTTC
CASSPLGGGGETQYF
>-|TRBD1|TRBV4-3|TRBJ2-7
TGCGCCAGCAGCCAAGCGGGACAGGGGGCGGACGAGCAGTACTTC
CASSQAGQGADEQYF
>-|TRBD1|TRBV6-1|TRBJ1-5
TGTGCCAGCAGTTCCGGGACAGGGGCAGCTCAGCCCCAGCATTTT
CASSSGTGAAQPQHF
>-|TRBD1|TRBV27|TRBJ2-2
TGTGCCAGCAGTCCCCTCCCGGGACAGGGGAAGAACACCGGGGAGCTGTTTTTT
CASSPLPGQGKNTGELFF
>-|-|TRBV4-3|TRBJ1-1
TGCGCCAGCAGCCGAGCCGTGAACACTGAAGCTTTCTTT
CASSRAVNTEAFF
>-|-|TRBV5-6|TRBJ2-5
TGTGCCAGCAGCACCGGGGATGGAGAGACCCAGTACTTC
CASSTGDGETQYF
>-|TRBD2|TRBV5-1|TRBJ2-5
TGCGCCAGCAGCCTCGTGACTAGCGGGAGGTCTCAAGAGACCCAGTACTTC
CASSLVTSGRSQETQYF
>-|TRBD1|TRBV5-1|TRBJ2-1
TGCGCCAGCAGCCGGGGACAGGCGAGCTCCTACAATGAGCAGTTCTTC
CASSRGQASSYNEQFF
>-|-|TRBV9|TRBJ2-3
TGTGCCAGCAGCGTATCGGATAGCGGAACAGATACGCAGTATTTT
CASSVSDSGTDTQYF
>-|TRBD2|TRBV6-1|TRBJ2-7
TGTGCCAGCAGTGGGGGGGGGTCTAGCGGACACTACGAGCAGTACTTC
CASSGGGSSGHYEQYF
>-|TRBD1|TRBV9|TRBJ1-1
TGTGTCAGCAGCGCAGGGGGCCTCACTGAAGCTTTCTTT
CVSSAGGLTEAFF
>-|-|TRBV10-3|TRBJ1-5
TGTGCCATCAGTGGAGGGCCAGGGGTAAATCAGCCCCAGCATTTT
CAISGGPGVNQPQHF
>once|-|TRBV4-1|TRBJ1-1
TGCGCCAGCAGCCCCCTCGCCCGCGGGGGGTCTTCGAACACTGAAGCTTTCTTT
CASSPLARGGSSNTEAFF
>once|TRBD1|TRBV11-3|TRBJ1-1
TGTGCCAGCAGCTTGGGGCAGGGGGCTGAAGCTTTCTTT
CASSLGQGAEAFF
>once|TRBD1|TRBV25-1|TRBJ1-1
TGTGCCAGCGGAGACAGGGGGCACACTGAAGCTTTCTTT
CASGDRGHTEAFF
>-|-|TRBV4-3|TRBJ1-6
TGCGCCAGCAGCCAAGGGGCCTCCTATAATTCACCCCTCCACTTT
CASSQGASYNSPLHF
>-|TRBD1|TRBV9|TRBJ2-5
TGTGCCAGCAGCGGGACCGGGACAGTTCAGACCCAGTACTTC
CASSGTGTVQTQYF
>-|TRBD1|TRBV18|TRBJ1-6
TGTGCCAGCTCAGTCGGGACAGTCAATTCACCCCTCCACTTT
CASSVGTVNSPLHF